This T cell receptor beta chain is from a study of identifying expanded T cells in peripheral blood. This table comes from immunoSEQ multiplex PCR, and its TCRdb copy is limited to in-frame clones, with some not included. The sample has tens of thousands of clones; 88% are singletons. Remarks on this clone: What it recognizes is unknown.

The study, taken as a whole, reports: Differentially abundant clones: around 1.2 between replicates, 16.4 at roughly 2 weeks, over 18 at four. Across healthy donors, higher total template counts meant significantly greater approximately two-week count variance.

V lost 4 bases and J lost 6, with 10 bases in between. The CDR3 runs to 12 residues. The germline V gene has CDR1 MNHNS and CDR2 SASEGT. No infections or other immune events were documented during collection. Specimen: blood. The chain carries TRBV6-1 and TRBJ2-7; no reliable D call. This TCR derives from a person aged 18-69 years in good health. This CDR3 reads CASSARQFEQYF. CDR3 DNA: TGTGCCAGCAGTGCTCGGCAGTTCGAGCAGTACTTC.